The rows below give T cell receptor beta chains drawn from one sample of a study of blood T cell repertoires in COVID-19. Measured with immunoSEQ multiplex PCR; TCRdb has only the in-frame clones, and not every one. The sample lists 200,000 to 300,000 clones, 81% seen once, with 7.5% to 8% in the top ten. The sample taken for sequencing was peripheral blood. These receptor sequences come from a woman over 75 with COVID-19, enrolled during active disease. Each CDR3 is given with its conserved first and last residue. A D gene is named only where the DNA matches it firmly. Not every row has a clone size; where given, it reads once, few, many or a size class.

J: TRBJ1-2; size: few; D: NA; length: 10; V: TRBV28; DNA: TGTGCCAGCAGTCGCTATGGCTACACCTTC; CDR3: CASSRYGYTF
J: TRBJ1-2; size: NA; D: TRBD1; length: 16; V: TRBV27; DNA: TGTGCCAGCAGTGGGACAGGGGGCCCCTCGAGGGTAGGCTACACCTTC; CDR3: CASSGTGGPSRVGYTF
J: TRBJ1-5; size: NA; D: NA; length: 13; V: TRBV19; DNA: TGTGCCAGTAGTATTAGTTTTGATCAGCCCCAGCATTTT; CDR3: CASSISFDQPQHF
J: TRBJ2-1; size: once; D: TRBD2; length: 16; V: TRBV18; DNA: TGTGCCAGCTCACCTAGCGGGAGGGGGAACGTCAATGAGCAGTTCTTC; CDR3: CASSPSGRGNVNEQFF
J: TRBJ1-1; size: NA; D: TRBD1; length: 13; V: TRBV3-1/TRBV3-2; DNA: TGTGCCAGCCGACAGGGGTCAAACACTGAAGCTTTCTTT; CDR3: CASRQGSNTEAFF
J: TRBJ1-3; size: NA; D: NA; length: 15; V: TRBV14; DNA: TGTGCCAGCAGCCCTCCAGGACTCCCTGGAAACACCATATATTTT; CDR3: CASSPPGLPGNTIYF
J: TRBJ1-2; size: NA; D: TRBD1; length: 18; V: TRBV28; DNA: TGTGCCAGCAGTTTGGGAACCTTCGGGACAGCCAGAAACTATGGCTACACCTTC; CDR3: CASSLGTFGTARNYGYTF
J: TRBJ2-1; size: NA; D: TRBD2; length: 15; V: TRBV9; DNA: TGTGCCAGCAGCGTAACTAGCGGGGTTGGTAATGAGCAGTTCTTC; CDR3: CASSVTSGVGNEQFF
J: TRBJ1-1; size: NA; D: NA; length: 14; V: TRBV5-1; DNA: TGCGCCAGCAGCTTGCAGACGGGGAACACTGAAGCTTTCTTT; CDR3: CASSLQTGNTEAFF
J: TRBJ1-5; size: NA; D: NA; length: 15; V: TRBV7-2; DNA: TGTGCCAGCAGCTTATCGCTTGGAGGAGGTCAGCCCCAGCATTTT; CDR3: CASSLSLGGGQPQHF
J: TRBJ2-1; size: NA; D: TRBD2; length: 12; V: TRBV27; DNA: TGTGCCAGCAGTTTGGAGGGACTAGGTTGGTTCTTC; CDR3: CASSLEGLGWFF
J: TRBJ1-5; size: NA; D: NA; length: 15; V: TRBV4-3; DNA: TGCGCCAGCAGCCAAGATCGGTTGGGCCCTCAGCCCCAGCATTTT; CDR3: CASSQDRLGPQPQHF
J: TRBJ1-6; size: NA; D: TRBD1; length: 13; V: TRBV18; DNA: TGTGCCAGCTCACCGGACAGGGTTTCACCCCTCCACTTT; CDR3: CASSPDRVSPLHF
J: TRBJ2-1; size: NA; D: NA; length: 13; V: TRBV12-3/TRBV12-4; DNA: TGTGCCAGCAGTCCTCGCCGGAGTAATGAGCAGTTCTTC; CDR3: CASSPRRSNEQFF
J: TRBJ2-1; size: NA; D: NA; length: 13; V: TRBV27; DNA: TGTGCCAGCAGCAAACAGGTCCGGGATGAGCAGTTCTTC; CDR3: CASSKQVRDEQFF
J: TRBJ1-5; size: NA; D: NA; length: 13; V: TRBV29-1; DNA: TGCAGCGTTGTGTCAGATCCTAATCAGCCCCAGCATTTT; CDR3: CSVVSDPNQPQHF
J: TRBJ1-5; size: NA; D: TRBD1; length: 16; V: TRBV27; DNA: TGTGCCAGCAGTCCCAGGGGGCAGGGGAGCAATCAGCCCCAGCATTTT; CDR3: CASSPRGQGSNQPQHF
J: TRBJ2-7; size: NA; D: TRBD1; length: 16; V: TRBV7-8; DNA: TGTGCCAGCAGCTCCACCTCAGGGACAGGGTTCTACGAGCAGTACTTC; CDR3: CASSSTSGTGFYEQYF
J: TRBJ2-3; size: NA; D: NA; length: 12; V: TRBV2; DNA: TGTGCCAGCGCGGAACGGGGTTCAACGCAGTATTTT; CDR3: CASAERGSTQYF
J: TRBJ1-6; size: NA; D: TRBD1; length: 14; V: TRBV18; DNA: TGTGCCAGCTCACCGACAGGGAATAATTCACCCCTCCACTTT; CDR3: CASSPTGNNSPLHF
J: TRBJ1-1; size: NA; D: NA; length: 12; V: TRBV12-3/TRBV12-4; DNA: TGTGCCAGCAGTCGTAGACAGACTGAAGCTTTCTTT; CDR3: CASSRRQTEAFF
J: TRBJ1-5; size: few; D: TRBD1; length: 15; V: TRBV5-4; DNA: TGTGCCAGCAGCTCACAGGGGGCGCGCGGTCAGCCCCAGCATTTT; CDR3: CASSSQGARGQPQHF
J: TRBJ2-7; size: NA; D: NA; length: 12; V: TRBV19; DNA: TGTGCCAGTAGTTACGGGACAAGGGAGCAGTACTTC; CDR3: CASSYGTREQYF
J: TRBJ1-5; size: NA; D: NA; length: 15; V: TRBV7-8; DNA: TGTGCCAGCAGCTTAGCAACAGCCACATATCAGCCCCAGCATTTT; CDR3: CASSLATATYQPQHF
J: TRBJ1-1; size: NA; D: TRBD1; length: 15; V: TRBV7-9; DNA: TGTGCCAGCAGCTTAGGGTCGACAGGGTACACTGAAGCTTTCTTT; CDR3: CASSLGSTGYTEAFF
J: TRBJ1-1; size: NA; D: TRBD1; length: 13; V: TRBV10-3; DNA: TGTGCCATCAGTGGGGGACAGGCTTATCAAGCTTTCTTT; CDR3: CAISGGQAYQAFF
J: TRBJ1-2; size: NA; D: NA; length: 13; V: TRBV18; DNA: TGTGCCAGCTCACCGGAGGGCAGTTATGGCTACACCTTC; CDR3: CASSPEGSYGYTF
J: TRBJ2-1; size: NA; D: TRBD1; length: 14; V: TRBV5-1; DNA: TGCGCCAGCACTCTGGGACAGGGGGATGGTGAGCAGTTCTTC; CDR3: CASTLGQGDGEQFF
J: TRBJ1-1; size: NA; D: TRBD1; length: 17; V: TRBV5-1; DNA: TGCGCCAGCAGCCCGGGACAGGGGGCTCTCTCGAACACTGAAGCTTTCTTT; CDR3: CASSPGQGALSNTEAFF
J: TRBJ2-7; size: NA; D: NA; length: 13; V: TRBV7-6; DNA: TGTGCCAGCAGCTTAGTTAGTTTGGACGAGCAGTACTTC; CDR3: CASSLVSLDEQYF
J: TRBJ1-5; size: NA; D: NA; length: 14; V: TRBV5-6; DNA: TGTGCCAGCAGCTTGGGACAGAATAATCAGCCCCAGCATTTT; CDR3: CASSLGQNNQPQHF
J: TRBJ1-3; size: NA; D: NA; length: 13; V: TRBV7-3; DNA: TGTGCCAGCAGCCAGGGTGTCAGAAACACCATATATTTT; CDR3: CASSQGVRNTIYF
J: TRBJ2-2; size: NA; D: TRBD2; length: 16; V: TRBV10-2; DNA: TGCGCCAGCAACTACCTAGCGGGGGGGCAAACCGGGGAGCTGTTTTTT; CDR3: CASNYLAGGQTGELFF
J: TRBJ1-1; size: NA; D: NA; length: 15; V: TRBV28; DNA: TGTGCCAGCAGTTCCTCGGCTGGACATAACACTGAAGCTTTCTTT; CDR3: CASSSSAGHNTEAFF